This T cell receptor (beta chain) was observed in a study of T cell changes during pregnancy in multiple sclerosis. This clone appeared a single time. Assay: immunoSEQ multiplex PCR; the TCRdb copy retains only in-frame clones and omits some. The sample consists of about 38,000 clones, approximately 91% of them appearing once. The input for sequencing was CD8+ T cells from peripheral blood mononuclear cells, taken after pregnancy. This clonotype was obtained from a female donor with multiple sclerosis, enrolled in a pregnancy study.

CDR3 loop: CASSPGLAGGFQETQYF. CDR3 sequence (DNA): TGCGCCAGCAGCCCGGGCCTAGCGGGGGGATTCCAAGAGACCCAGTACTTC. The rearrangement joins TRBV5-1 to TRBJ2-5; 11 bases are shared with TRBD2. V was clipped by 4 bases and J by 1 base; unmatched bases: 9. This CDR3 comprises 17 residues. Germline CDR1 is SGHRS and CDR2 is YFSETQ.